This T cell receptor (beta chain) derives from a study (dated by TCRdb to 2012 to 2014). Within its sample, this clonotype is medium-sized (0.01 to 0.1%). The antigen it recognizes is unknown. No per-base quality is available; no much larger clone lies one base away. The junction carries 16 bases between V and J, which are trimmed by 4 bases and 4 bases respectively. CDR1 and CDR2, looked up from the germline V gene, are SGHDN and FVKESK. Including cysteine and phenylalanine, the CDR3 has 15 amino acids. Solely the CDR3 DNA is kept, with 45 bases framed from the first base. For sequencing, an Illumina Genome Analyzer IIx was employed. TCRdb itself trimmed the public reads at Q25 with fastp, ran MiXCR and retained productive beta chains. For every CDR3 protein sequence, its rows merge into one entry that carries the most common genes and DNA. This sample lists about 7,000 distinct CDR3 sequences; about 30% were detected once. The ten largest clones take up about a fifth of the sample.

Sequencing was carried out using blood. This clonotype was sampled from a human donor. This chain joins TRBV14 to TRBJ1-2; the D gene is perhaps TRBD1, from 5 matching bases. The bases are TGTGCCAGCAGCCCGGACCCCGGGGCCGTCTATGGCTACACCTTC. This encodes CASSPDPGAVYGYTF.